This T cell receptor beta chain was observed in a study of early T cells in non-severe SARS-CoV-2 infection. With respect to this clonotype: A clone one base away is much larger, so this may be a read error.

CDR1 is KGHSH and CDR2 is LQKENI in the germline V gene. This CDR3 region has 13 residues. As part of library construction, unique molecular identifiers were attached to individual cDNA molecules. MiXCR, run by TCRdb on the 5' RACE reads, gives a single entry per CDR3 protein. The repertoire holds approximately 89,000 distinct CDR3 sequences, with more than 12% as singletons. Source material: whole blood. This receptor was identified in an adult who was a healthcare worker with PCR-confirmed SARS-CoV-2 infection or an uninfected control (not recorded which). This sequence joins TRBV18 and TRBJ2-4; D is tentatively TRBD1 or TRBD2 (5 bases each). This CDR3 is CASSRGDEVLVNF. The CDR3 nucleotides are TGTGCCAGCTCCCGAGGGGACGAGGTACTGGTAAACTTC.